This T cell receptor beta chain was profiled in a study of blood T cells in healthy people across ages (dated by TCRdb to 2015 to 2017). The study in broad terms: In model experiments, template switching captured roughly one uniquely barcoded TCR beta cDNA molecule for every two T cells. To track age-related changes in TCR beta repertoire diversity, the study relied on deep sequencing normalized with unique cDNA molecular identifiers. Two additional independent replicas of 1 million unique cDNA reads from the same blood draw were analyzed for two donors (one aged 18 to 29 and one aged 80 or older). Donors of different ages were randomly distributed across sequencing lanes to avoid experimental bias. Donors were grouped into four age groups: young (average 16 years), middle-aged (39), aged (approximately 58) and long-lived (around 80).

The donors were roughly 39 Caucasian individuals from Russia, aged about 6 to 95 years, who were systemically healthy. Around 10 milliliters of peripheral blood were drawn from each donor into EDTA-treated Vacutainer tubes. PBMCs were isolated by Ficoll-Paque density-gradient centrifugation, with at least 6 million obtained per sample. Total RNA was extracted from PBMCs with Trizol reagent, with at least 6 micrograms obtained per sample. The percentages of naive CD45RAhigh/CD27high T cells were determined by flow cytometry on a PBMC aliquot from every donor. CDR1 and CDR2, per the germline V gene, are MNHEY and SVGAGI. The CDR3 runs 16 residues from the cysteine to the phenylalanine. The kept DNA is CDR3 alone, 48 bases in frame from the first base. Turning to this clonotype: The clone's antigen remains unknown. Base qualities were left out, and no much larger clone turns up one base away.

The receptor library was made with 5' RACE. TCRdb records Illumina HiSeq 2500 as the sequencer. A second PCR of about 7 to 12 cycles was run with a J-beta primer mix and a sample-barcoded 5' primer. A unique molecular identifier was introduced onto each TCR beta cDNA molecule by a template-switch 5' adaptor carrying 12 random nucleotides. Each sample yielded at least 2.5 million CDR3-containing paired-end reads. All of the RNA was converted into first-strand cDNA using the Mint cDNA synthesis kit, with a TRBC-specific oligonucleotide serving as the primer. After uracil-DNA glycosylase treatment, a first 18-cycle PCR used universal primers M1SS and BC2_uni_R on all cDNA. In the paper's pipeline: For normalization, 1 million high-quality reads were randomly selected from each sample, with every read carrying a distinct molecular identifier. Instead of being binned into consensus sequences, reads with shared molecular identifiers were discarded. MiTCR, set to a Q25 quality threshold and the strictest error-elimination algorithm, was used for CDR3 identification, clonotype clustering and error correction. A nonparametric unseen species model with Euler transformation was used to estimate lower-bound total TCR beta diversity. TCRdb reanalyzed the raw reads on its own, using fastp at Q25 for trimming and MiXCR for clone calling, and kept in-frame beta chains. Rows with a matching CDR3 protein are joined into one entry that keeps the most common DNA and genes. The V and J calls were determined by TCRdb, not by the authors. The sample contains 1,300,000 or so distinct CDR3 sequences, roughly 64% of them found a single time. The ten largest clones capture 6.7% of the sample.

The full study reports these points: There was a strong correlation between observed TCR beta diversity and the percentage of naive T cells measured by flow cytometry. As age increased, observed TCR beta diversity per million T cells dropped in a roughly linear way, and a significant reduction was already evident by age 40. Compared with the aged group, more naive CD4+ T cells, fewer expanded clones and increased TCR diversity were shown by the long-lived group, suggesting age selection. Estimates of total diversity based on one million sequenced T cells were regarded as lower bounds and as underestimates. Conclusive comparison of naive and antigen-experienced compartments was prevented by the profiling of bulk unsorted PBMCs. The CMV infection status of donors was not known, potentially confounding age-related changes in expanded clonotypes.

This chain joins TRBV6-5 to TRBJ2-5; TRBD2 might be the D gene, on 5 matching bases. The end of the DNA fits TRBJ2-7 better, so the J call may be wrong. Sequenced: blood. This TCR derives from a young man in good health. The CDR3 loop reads CASSYRSPRLFYEQYF. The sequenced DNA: TGTGCCAGCAGTTACCGGTCACCCCGACTATTCTACGAGCAGTACTTC.